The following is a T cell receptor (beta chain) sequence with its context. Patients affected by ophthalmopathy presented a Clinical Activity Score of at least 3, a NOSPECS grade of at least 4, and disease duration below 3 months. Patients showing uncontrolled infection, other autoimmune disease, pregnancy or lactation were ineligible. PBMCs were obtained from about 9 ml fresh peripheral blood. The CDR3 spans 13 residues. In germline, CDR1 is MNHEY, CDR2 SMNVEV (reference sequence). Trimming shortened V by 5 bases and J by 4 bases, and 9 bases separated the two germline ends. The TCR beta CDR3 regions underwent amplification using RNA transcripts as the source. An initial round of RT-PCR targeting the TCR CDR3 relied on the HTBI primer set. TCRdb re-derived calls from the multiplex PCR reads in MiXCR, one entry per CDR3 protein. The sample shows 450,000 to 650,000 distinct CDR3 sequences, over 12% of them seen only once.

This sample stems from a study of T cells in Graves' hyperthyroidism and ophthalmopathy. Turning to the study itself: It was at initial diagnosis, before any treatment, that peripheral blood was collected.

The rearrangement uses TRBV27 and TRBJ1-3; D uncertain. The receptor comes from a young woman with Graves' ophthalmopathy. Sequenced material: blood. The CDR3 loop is CASSPPWGNTIYF. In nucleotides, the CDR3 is TGTGCCAGCAGTCCTCCGTGGGGAAACACCATATATTTT.